Here is one T cell receptor beta chain with its context. V was cut by 7 bases and J by 4 bases, with 15 bases left in between. The germline gives CDR1 SEHNR, CDR2 FQNEAQ (reference sequence). The CDR3 runs 14 residues. The sample comes from a study of blood T cell repertoires in COVID-19. Profiled with immunoSEQ multiplex PCR; TCRdb holds only in-frame clones, not every one. The profile shows 100,000 or so clones, roughly 77% of them singletons. Sequenced material: peripheral blood. The chain employs TRBV7-9 and TRBJ2-3; D is uncertain. The receptor was derived from a human donor in a cohort sampled during active COVID-19. The CDR3 spells CASNFSQRPDTQYF. CDR3 bases: TGTGCCAGCAACTTTTCGCAGAGGCCAGATACGCAGTATTTT.